The clone carrying this T cell receptor (beta chain) has only a few counts. Its antigen is not known. The table came from immunoSEQ multiplex PCR; TCRdb's copy has only in-frame clones and leaves some out. This table has a few million clones, over 85% appearing once. The entry originates in a study of shared clonotypes between healthy human individuals. Study-wide results and limits: Donor scarcity curtailed the genetic and exposure-history diversity represented herein.

This CDR3 comprises 12 residues. Trimming cost V 4 bases and J 3 bases, with 7 bases left between them. Germline V CDR1 and CDR2: MGHRA, YSYEKL. The chain is built from TRBV4-1 and TRBJ2-7, with D possibly TRBD2 on 5 matching bases. Source material: naive CD4+ T cells sorted from blood. Documented subset: CD45RA+ positively selected. This receptor was obtained from a man in his late teens or twenties in good health. DNA of the CDR3: TGCGCCAGCAGCCCAGAGGGCTACGAGCAGTACTTC. It codes for CASSPEGYEQYF.